What follows are 2 T cell receptor beta chains derived from one specimen sequenced in a study of blood T cell repertoires in COVID-19. The data were produced by immunoSEQ multiplex PCR, yet TCRdb's version contains in-frame clones alone and is incomplete. The table has some 300,000 clones, around 92% seen once; the top ten hold roughly 2.9%. The material sequenced was PBMCs or T cells enriched from blood (not recorded which). The source of these receptors is a woman aged 45-65 years who had been exposed to COVID-19.

The chain carries TRBV2 and TRBJ1-1; D unclear. The CDR3 contains 14 residues. V gave up 5 bases and J gave up 1 base, with 11 bases separating them. Germline V CDR1 and CDR2: SNHLY, FYNNEI. The CDR3 spells CASSNKGRNTEAFF. The CDR3, as DNA: TGTGCCAGCAGTAATAAAGGGAGGAACACTGAAGCTTTCTTT.

This rearrangement joins TRBV5-1 to TRBJ1-2; 10 bases line up with TRBD1. The germline CDR1 and CDR2 sequences are SGHRS and YFSETQ. This CDR3 comprises 14 residues. The V and J ends lost 3 bases and 6 bases, in that order; junction bases with no gene match: 5. The CDR3 nucleotides read TGCGCCAGCAGCTCGGGGACAGGGGCGGATGGCTACACCTTC. Its protein is CASSSGTGADGYTF.